Shown below are 21 T cell receptor beta chains from a single sample sequenced in a study of lung T cells in sarcoidosis with Löfgren's syndrome. TCRdb fed the reads into MiXCR, producing one record per CDR3 protein. The table lists 9,300 or so distinct CDR3 sequences, about 20% of them singletons. Sequencing input: CD4+ T cells from bronchoalveolar lavage. The receptors derive from a human donor with sarcoidosis (Löfgren's syndrome or another form), or a control subject (not recorded which).

This clonotype was recorded at least ten times. The chain employs TRBV29-1 and TRBJ2-5; the match to TRBD2 covers 7 bases. Germline V gene sequence: CDR1 SQVTM, CDR2 ANQGSEA. The V segment lost 3 bases and the J segment 3 bases; nucleotides outside the gene matches: 1. The CDR3 length is 12 residues. For the CDR3, the DNA is TGCAGCGTTGAGGGGGGGAAAGAGACCCAGTACTTC. This sequence encodes CSVEGGKETQYF.

The sample holds a few counts of this clonotype. J is TRBJ2-2 and V is TRBV29-1; 8 bases line up with TRBD1. Trimming cost V 5 bases and J 8 bases; bases outside gene matches: 7. Germline V lookup: CDR1 SQVTM, CDR2 ANQGSEA. The CDR3 is 13 amino acids. CDR3 nucleotide sequence: TGCAGCGTTAGGAAGGACAGGGAAGGGGAGCTGTTTTTT. It is translated as CSVRKDREGELFF.

The count of this clonotype is one. Being one base from a much bigger clone, this may be a read error. The chain combines TRBV5-5 with TRBJ2-3, with D perhaps being TRBD1 or TRBD2 (6 bases each). Deletions cut 1 base from V and 4 bases from J, with 16 bases between. Germline V CDR1 and CDR2: SGHKS, YYEKEE (reference sequence). CDR3 length equals 16 residues. Written as DNA, the CDR3 is TGTGCCAGCAGCTTGATAACGGGGGCTAGCGCAGATACGCAGTATTTT. Translation: CASSLITGASADTQYF.

This clonotype has ten or more counts. This sequence joins TRBV11-2 and TRBJ2-4; TRBD2 is a possible D gene (5 bases). Trimming removed 8 bases at V and 0 bases at J, with 17 bases between. Germline values: CDR1 SGHAT, CDR2 FQNNGV. This CDR3 contains 16 residues. The DNA for the CDR3 is TGTGCCAGCTCACCCTCCGGGGTCCGAGCCAAAAACATTCAGTACTTC. Encoded protein: CASSPSGVRAKNIQYF.

This clonotype counts as medium-sized. This sequence joins TRBV20-1 and TRBJ2-1; no reliable D call. CDR1 is DFQATT, CDR2 SNEGSKA, per germline (reference sequence). The CDR3 sequence is 13 residues long. Trimming took off 1 base at V and 6 bases at J, with 10 bases between the two ends. The CDR3 DNA sequence: TGCAGTGCTAGAGCCCCGCAGAGCAATGAGCAGTTCTTC. Amino acids: CSARAPQSNEQFF.

This clonotype was seen repeatedly, ten times or more. The chain links TRBV3-1 to TRBJ1-1, with a possible D match to TRBD1 (5 bases). This CDR3 has 14 amino acids. The germline CDR1 and CDR2 sequences are LGHDT and YNNKEL (reference sequence). V dropped 10 bases and J dropped 1 base, with 16 bases sitting between them. The CDR3 nucleotides are TGTGCCACCTCCCGGGGCACTACGAACACTGAAGCTTTCTTT. Its translation: CATSRGTTNTEAFF.

This clonotype was seen more than once but under ten times. The rearrangement uses TRBV19 and TRBJ2-2; TRBD1 agrees at 8 bases. The V segment lost 4 bases and the J segment 7 bases; nucleotides outside the gene matches: 11. From germline, CDR1 is LNHDA and CDR2 SQIVND (reference sequence). CDR3 size: 16 residues. DNA for the CDR3: TGTGCCAGTAGTACCCCAGGGGGCGTGAGTAGCGGGGAGCTGTTTTTT. This gives the protein CASSTPGGVSSGELFF.

This clonotype was seen repeatedly, ten times or more. V usage is TRBV18 and J usage is TRBJ1-6; D not resolved. CDR3 length: 14 residues. Germline V lookup: CDR1 KGHSH, CDR2 LQKENI. V lost 4 bases, J lost 3 bases, and 7 bases lay in between. This chain's CDR3 is CASSQGVYNSPLHF. The CDR3 DNA is TGTGCCAGCTCACAGGGCGTCTATAATTCACCCCTCCACTTT.

In its sample, this clonotype was seen many times. V and J are TRBV29-1 and TRBJ1-2; 8 bases map to TRBD1. There are 11 residues in the CDR3. Germline CDR1 is SQVTM and CDR2 is ANQGSEA. The trim removed 7 bases at V and 7 bases at J, leaving 5 bases unmatched. Here the CDR3 reads CSDRTGSGYTF. CDR3 bases: TGCAGCGACAGGACAGGGAGTGGCTACACCTTC.

This clonotype was picked up many times. V gene TRBV7-9 combines with J gene TRBJ1-2, with D possibly matching TRBD1 (5 bases). V dropped 3 bases and J dropped 4 bases, with 9 bases sitting between them. The CDR3 is made up of 13 amino acids. Germline V CDR1 and CDR2: SEHNR, FQNEAQ (reference sequence). CDR3 protein: CASSFRVGYGYTF. DNA for the CDR3: TGTGCCAGCAGCTTCAGGGTTGGCTATGGCTACACCTTC.

This clonotype was detected many times. V is TRBV11-2 and J is TRBJ2-6; 9 bases map to TRBD1. The germline V gene encodes CDR1 SGHAT and CDR2 FQNNGV. V trimming: 8 bases; J trimming: 0 bases; junction bases outside the gene matches: 8. The CDR3 is 17 residues long. CDR3 sequence (DNA): TGTGCCAGCCAGGTGGGGACAGGGTCCTCTGGGGCCAACGTCCTGACTTTC. Protein product: CASQVGTGSSGANVLTF.

This clonotype was recorded at least ten times. CDR3 sequence: CASSPLGDKGGQFF. Here the CDR3 DNA reads TGTGCCAGCTCACCACTAGGGGACAAAGGAGGCCAGTTCTTC. This rearrangement joins TRBV18 to TRBJ2-1, with D perhaps matching TRBD1 (6 bases). The germline V and J ends were trimmed by 1 base and 13 bases, with 17 bases remaining between them. The CDR3 sequence is 14 residues long. Germline CDR1 reads KGHSH; CDR2 reads LQKENI. The full variable domain, its missing parts supplied by reference TRBV18 and TRBJ2-1, is NAGVMQNPRHLVRRRGQEARLRCSPMKGHSHVYWYRQLPEEGLKFMVYLQKENIIDESGMPKERFSAEFPKEGPSILRIQQVVRGDSAAYFCASSPLGDKGGQFFGPGTRLTVL.

This clonotype occurred many times. The gene calls are TRBV20-1 and TRBJ2-7; D is perhaps TRBD2 (5 bases). Trimming took 2 bases from V and 6 from J, leaving 14 bases between them. CDR1 DFQATT and CDR2 SNEGSKA come from the germline V gene (reference sequence). The CDR3 length is 13 residues. CDR3 in DNA: TGCAGTGCTAGACCCCTCAGCCGGGGCGAGCAGTACTTC. Protein: CSARPLSRGEQYF.

This clonotype has ten or more counts. The chain couples TRBV5-1 to TRBJ2-7; 12 bases map to TRBD1. Germline V gene data show CDR1 as SGHRS and CDR2 as YFSETQ. This CDR3 spans 15 amino acids. V lost 4 bases, J lost 3 bases, and 5 bases stayed unmatched. The CDR3 coding sequence is TGCGCCAGCAGCCCGGGACAGGGGGCTGACTACGAGCAGTACTTC. Encoded protein: CASSPGQGADYEQYF.

This clonotype was counted at least ten times. The chain couples TRBV7-6 to TRBJ2-2, with a possible D match to TRBD1 (5 bases). This CDR3 spans 16 amino acids. V was pared by 1 base and J by 0 bases, with 9 bases between. Looked up from germline, CDR1 is SGHVS and CDR2 is FNYEAQ. The CDR3 nucleotides read TGTGCCAGCAGCTTAGTTAGGGGTGCGAACACCGGGGAGCTGTTTTTT. Translating it yields CASSLVRGANTGELFF.

At least ten counts were recorded for this clonotype. The gene calls are TRBV5-8 and TRBJ2-7; maybe TRBD1 (6 bases). Trimming stripped 0 bases from V and 2 bases from J, with 9 bases between. Germline V gives CDR1 SGHTS, CDR2 YDEGEE. The CDR3 extends over 14 amino acids. The CDR3, as DNA: TGTGCCAGCAGCTTGGTCGCAGGGGCCTACGAGCAGTACTTC. As protein: CASSLVAGAYEQYF.

There are many counts of this clonotype. The CDR3 DNA reads as TGCGCCAGCAGCCTAGGACAGAGCACAGATACGCAGTATTTT. It yields the protein CASSLGQSTDTQYF. The chain employs TRBV5-1 and TRBJ2-3; possible D gene TRBD1, 6 bases. V lost 4 bases and J 0 bases, leaving 9 bases between the germline ends. The CDR3 contains 14 residues. Germline V gene sequence: CDR1 SGHRS, CDR2 YFSETQ.

The table lists this clonotype with a few counts. This may come from a read error, since a much larger clone is one base off. The chain links TRBV5-1 to TRBJ2-3; D is undetermined. V was pared by 0 bases and J by 9 bases, with 17 bases between. Germline CDR1 reads SGHRS; CDR2 reads YFSETQ. CDR3 length: 15 amino acids. CDR3 amino acids: CASSLDVGRRVTQYF. Here the CDR3 DNA reads TGCGCCAGCAGCTTGGATGTCGGCCGGAGAGTCACGCAGTATTTT.

This clonotype was picked up a small number of times. The V gene is TRBV9, the J gene TRBJ2-3; D ambiguous. Germline values: CDR1 SGDLS, CDR2 YYNGEE. Trimming shortened V by 0 bases and J by 1 base, and 3 bases separated the two germline ends. The CDR3 contains 13 residues. The CDR3 sequence is CASSVDRTDTQYF. The CDR3 coding sequence is TGTGCCAGCAGCGTAGACCGCACAGATACGCAGTATTTT.

This clonotype has ten or more counts. The genes are TRBV19 and TRBJ2-7; no reliable D call. Germline-derived CDR1 and CDR2 are LNHDA and SQIVND (reference sequence). This CDR3 has 13 residues. V was shortened by 6 bases and J by 6 bases, with 15 bases between the two germline ends. For the CDR3, the DNA is TGTGCCAGTAGCCGCATGGAGACTGGCGAGCAGTACTTC. It encodes CASSRMETGEQYF.

There are many counts of this clonotype. The V gene is TRBV7-6, the J gene TRBJ2-5; 11 bases map to TRBD2. The J segment lost 4 bases and the V segment lost 4 bases, leaving 8 bases of the junction unmatched. The CDR3 loop spans 16 amino acids. CDR1 is SGHVS, CDR2 FNYEAQ, per germline. CDR3 sequence reads: CASSSPFLAGGETQYF. The CDR3 region has the DNA TGTGCCAGCAGCTCCCCTTTTCTAGCGGGGGGAGAGACCCAGTACTTC.